This TCR beta chain comes out of a study of CD8 T cells in ankylosing spondylitis. MiXCR was run by TCRdb on the 5' RACE reads, yielding one entry per CDR3 protein. The sample holds roughly 250,000 distinct CDR3 sequences, roughly 8.6% seen once. This clonotype has only a few counts. The CDR3 totals 14 residues. Germline V CDR1 and CDR2: SEHNR, FQNEAQ (reference sequence). The V segment lost 7 bases and the J segment 7 bases; nucleotides outside the gene matches: 12. The receptor comes from a male donor with ankylosing spondylitis or in good health (not recorded which). Sequenced sample: blood, either unsorted or a sorted T cell fraction (not recorded which). V and J are TRBV7-9 and TRBJ2-7; 8 bases agree with TRBD2. The CDR3 DNA is TGTGCCAGCACGCCGGGACTAGGGCTTGCGGAGCAGTACTTC. Protein: CASTPGLGLAEQYF.